The 29 T cell receptor beta chains listed next were all sequenced from one sample in a study of identical twins. MiXCR, run by TCRdb on the 5' RACE reads, gives a single entry per CDR3 protein. The sample consists of about 720,000 distinct CDR3 sequences, about 9.4% of them appearing once. The same data also contributed to another study, on yellow fever vaccine responses in identical twins.

The sequenced material came from PBMCs. The receptors come from a woman under 30 in good health.

There are many counts of this clonotype. V is TRBV5-6 and J is TRBJ2-7, with TRBD1 as a possible D gene (5 bases). Trimming took 1 base from V and 1 from J, leaving 9 bases between them. The CDR3 consists of 14 residues. Germline V gene data show CDR1 as SGHDT and CDR2 as YYEEEE. CDR3 sequence: CASSLWQGSYEQYF. The DNA for the CDR3 is TGTGCCAGCAGCTTGTGGCAGGGTTCCTACGAGCAGTACTTC.

This clonotype was counted only a few times. The chain links TRBV10-1 to TRBJ2-1, with 11 bases matching TRBD2. Per germline, CDR1 WNHNN and CDR2 SYGVQD (reference sequence). The CDR3 sequence is 17 residues long. The V and J ends lost 3 bases and 5 bases, in that order; junction bases with no gene match: 9. The CDR3 nucleotides read TGCGCCAGCAGTGATCGGCTCGGGACTAGCGGAGACAATGAGCAGTTCTTC. Residues: CASSDRLGTSGDNEQFF.

This clonotype was detected many times. This chain uses TRBV12-3 or TRBV12-4 with TRBJ2-7, with D perhaps given as TRBD1 or TRBD2 (6 bases each). The CDR3 covers 15 residues. V shed 5 bases and J shed 3 bases, with 17 bases lying between them. This chain's CDR3 is CASSPPSVGGYEQYF. As DNA, the CDR3 is TGTGCCAGCAGTCCTCCTAGCGTAGGGGGCTACGAGCAGTACTTC.

This clonotype was counted only a few times. The chain carries TRBV21-1 and TRBJ2-7; TRBD2 was called by the table and not checked on the DNA. TRBV21-1 is a known pseudogene. The CDR3 has 14 residues. The CDR3 spells CAIPRDGQGYEQYF. The CDR3 DNA reads as TGTGCCATCCCCAGGGACGGCCAAGGGTACGAGCAGTACTTC.

This rearrangement joins TRBV29-1 to TRBJ2-5, with unresolved D. V dropped 4 bases and J dropped 4 bases, with 10 bases sitting between them. CDR3 length: 12 residues. Germline CDR1 reads SQVTM; CDR2 reads ANQGSEA. CDR3 residues: CSVVTGGETQYF. The CDR3 DNA sequence: TGCAGCGTTGTTACGGGCGGAGAGACCCAGTACTTC. Full variable domain (missing parts from reference TRBV29-1 and TRBJ2-5): SAVISQKPSRDICQRGTSLTIQCQVDSQVTMMFWYRQQPGQSLTLIATANQGSEATYESGFVIDKFPISRPNLTFSTLTVSNMSPEDSSIYLCSVVTGGETQYFGPGTRLLVL.

This clonotype was seen more than once but under ten times. The chain links TRBV6-2 or TRBV6-3 to TRBJ2-7; no definite D call. CDR1 and CDR2 from the germline V gene are MNHEY and SVGEGT. The CDR3 has 13 amino acids. Trimming left V 7 bases short and J 0 bases short, with 10 bases between. The CDR3 DNA reads as TGTGCCAGCACCTCGACTGGCTCCTACGAGCAGTACTTC. Protein: CASTSTGSYEQYF.

This clonotype appeared many times. This chain's CDR3 is CATRQGTDTQYF. The CDR3 coding sequence is TGTGCCACCCGGCAGGGCACAGATACGCAGTATTTT. The chain uses TRBV10-3 and TRBJ2-3; no firm D call. The CDR3 is 12 residues long. Germline V CDR1 and CDR2: ENHRY, SYGVKD. The V gene lost 10 bases and the J gene lost 1 base, with 9 bases spanning the gap.

This clonotype was counted between two and nine times. The CDR3 here is CASILSLAGEVNTGELFF. In DNA form, the CDR3 reads TGTGCCAGCATACTATCACTAGCGGGGGAAGTGAACACCGGGGAGCTGTTTTTT. The chain carries TRBV12-3 or TRBV12-4 and TRBJ2-2, with TRBD2 matching 11 bases. V lost 7 bases to trimming and J lost 1 base; unmatched junction nucleotides: 11. This CDR3 contains 18 residues.

The J gene is TRBJ2-1, the V gene TRBV7-3, with TRBD2 matching 14 bases. CDR3 length: 16 residues. Germline V lookup: CDR1 SGHTA, CDR2 FQGTGA. V was pared by 4 bases and J by 8 bases, with 7 bases of the junction left unmatched. Here the CDR3 DNA reads TGTGCCAGCAGCTCGACTAGCGGGGGGGCTATCGATGAGCAGTTCTTC. Translated: CASSSTSGGAIDEQFF.

In its sample, this clonotype was seen many times. The V and J genes are TRBV7-2 and TRBJ2-1; tentatively, D is TRBD2 (5 bases). The CDR3 sequence is 16 residues long. Trimming left V 5 bases short and J 0 bases short, with 14 bases between. The germline V gene has CDR1 SGHTA and CDR2 FQGNSA. CDR3 loop: CASSLGLYSSYNEQFF. CDR3 nucleotide sequence: TGTGCCAGCAGCCTTGGACTCTATAGCTCCTACAATGAGCAGTTCTTC.

This clonotype was found a few times. The chain has TRBV4-1 and TRBJ2-1; 7 bases line up with TRBD1. Germline CDR1 MGHRA, CDR2 YSYEKL. V was pared by 0 bases and J by 8 bases, with 10 bases of the junction left unmatched. This CDR3 region has 16 residues. Written as DNA, the CDR3 is TGCGCCAGCAGCCAAGATCCAAGTCAGGGGGTGGATGAGCAGTTCTTC. Amino acid sequence: CASSQDPSQGVDEQFF.

This clonotype was observed at least ten times. The chain carries TRBV24-1 and TRBJ2-5; no reliable D call. CDR1 and CDR2 from the germline V gene are KGHDR and SFDVKD. The CDR3 spans 14 residues. Trimming took off 9 bases at V and 1 base at J, with 14 bases between the two ends. The CDR3 region is CATSPRTVQETQYF. CDR3 nucleotides: TGTGCCACCTCTCCTAGGACGGTCCAAGAGACCCAGTACTTC.

V usage is TRBV20-1 and J usage is TRBJ2-5; D gene ambiguous. This CDR3 is built from 13 residues. Per the germline V gene, CDR1 is DFQATT and CDR2 is SNEGSKA (reference sequence). Deletions cut 8 bases from V and 7 bases from J, with 20 bases between. CDR3 region: CSTKLAKARTQYF. In DNA, the CDR3 is TGCAGTACAAAGTTGGCAAAAGCTCGGACCCAGTACTTC.

The CDR3, as DNA: TGTGCCAGCAGTGAATTCGGCGGGAGTTTGGGCACAGATACGCAGTATTTT. This gives the protein CASSEFGGSLGTDTQYF. The chain is built from TRBV25-1 and TRBJ2-3, with 7 bases identical to TRBD2. This CDR3 has 17 amino acids. The ends lost 1 base at V and 1 base at J; junction bases unmatched: 8. CDR1 and CDR2 from the germline V gene are MGHDK and SYGVNS.

This clonotype occurred a few times. The rearrangement links TRBV27 to TRBJ2-2; the match to TRBD2 covers 8 bases. CDR1 is MNHEY, CDR2 SMNVEV, per germline (reference sequence). The CDR3 has 15 residues. J was trimmed by 4 bases and V by 5 bases; bases with no gene match: 6. CDR3 residues: CASSLGLAFTGELFF. CDR3 DNA sequence: TGTGCCAGCAGTCTCGGACTAGCCTTCACCGGGGAGCTGTTTTTT.

This clonotype was counted between two and nine times. The V and J genes are TRBV2 and TRBJ2-1, with 7 nucleotides matching TRBD2. CDR1 and CDR2 from the germline V gene are SNHLY and FYNNEI. The CDR3 contains 13 residues. V lost 6 bases to trimming and J lost 8 bases; unmatched junction nucleotides: 7. CDR3 bases: TGTGCCAGCAGGAGACTAGCTGGGTATGAGCAGTTCTTC. Its protein is CASRRLAGYEQFF.

This clonotype came up a few times. The chain employs TRBV6-2 or TRBV6-3 and TRBJ2-4; 8 bases map to TRBD2. There are 18 residues in the CDR3. Germline V CDR1 and CDR2: MNHEY, SVGEGT. J gave up 0 bases and V 0 bases, and 7 bases lay outside the gene matches. The CDR3 sequence: CASSYSVGRDAAKNIQYF. As DNA, the CDR3 is TGTGCCAGCAGTTACTCGGTCGGGAGGGACGCAGCCAAAAACATTCAGTACTTC.

In its sample, this clonotype was seen a few times. The chain couples TRBV5-1 to TRBJ2-1, with 9 bases aligning to TRBD2. Germline V gives CDR1 SGHRS, CDR2 YFSETQ. This CDR3 is built from 17 residues. After removal of 5 bases from V and 7 bases from J, the junction contained 16 bases not matched to a gene. CDR3 residues: CASRGGEAGLAGNEQFF. Written as DNA, the CDR3 is TGCGCCAGCAGAGGGGGAGAAGCGGGACTAGCCGGTAATGAGCAGTTCTTC.

The genes are TRBV20-1 and TRBJ2-7; D tentatively reads TRBD1 or TRBD2 (5 bases each). Looked up from germline, CDR1 is DFQATT and CDR2 is SNEGSKA (reference sequence). V lost 5 bases and J 7 bases, leaving 24 bases between the germline ends. This CDR3 is 15 amino acids long. The CDR3 here is CSAAHRGARSGEQYF. CDR3 DNA: TGCAGTGCTGCGCACCGGGGCGCCCGATCGGGAGAGCAGTACTTC.

This clonotype has more than one count but fewer than ten. This chain uses TRBV7-9 with TRBJ2-1; TRBD2 matches at 8 bases. V lost 2 bases to trimming and J lost 7 bases; unmatched junction nucleotides: 7. The CDR3 consists of 15 residues. CDR1 and CDR2 (germline): SEHNR, FQNEAQ (reference sequence). CDR3 residues: CASSLHGRVPNEQFF. The CDR3 nucleotides read TGTGCCAGCAGCTTACACGGGAGGGTACCTAATGAGCAGTTCTTC.

The table lists this clonotype with a few counts. This chain uses TRBV10-3 with TRBJ2-5, with 8 bases lining up with TRBD1. The CDR3 is 15 amino acids. Germline V CDR1 and CDR2: ENHRY, SYGVKD. V lost 3 bases and J lost 5; bases outside the gene matches: 8. CDR3 sequence: CAISDYRGSYETQYF. The CDR3 bases are TGTGCCATCAGTGATTACAGGGGGTCTTATGAGACCCAGTACTTC.

This clonotype was observed many times. The V call is TRBV25-1, the J call TRBJ2-1; D gene ambiguous. CDR1 and CDR2 from the germline V gene are MGHDK and SYGVNS. The CDR3 has 14 amino acids. Trimming stripped 2 bases from V and 2 bases from J, with 7 bases between. CDR3 loop: CASSEGWTYNEQFF. The CDR3 DNA reads as TGTGCCAGCAGTGAAGGTTGGACCTACAATGAGCAGTTCTTC.

In this sample, this clonotype turned up a few times. V and J are TRBV4-3 and TRBJ2-2; possible D gene TRBD1, 5 bases. The CDR3 has 17 amino acids. The germline V gene has CDR1 LGHNA and CDR2 YSLEER. V lost 0 bases to trimming and J lost 0 bases, with 11 bases between them. CDR3 DNA: TGCGCCAGCAGCCAAGATGGAGCAGGGTCGAACACCGGGGAGCTGTTTTTT. Translation gives CASSQDGAGSNTGELFF.

This clonotype has a count of ten or more. J is TRBJ2-1 and V is TRBV5-1, with 13 bases aligning to TRBD2. V lost 4 bases and J lost 4; bases outside the gene matches: 8. Germline V lookup: CDR1 SGHRS, CDR2 YFSETQ. CDR3 length: 17 amino acids. The chain's CDR3 is CASSRGLAGVIYNEQFF. CDR3 sequence (DNA): TGCGCCAGCAGCCGCGGACTAGCGGGAGTCATTTACAATGAGCAGTTCTTC.

The rearrangement joins TRBV28 to TRBJ1-6; D ambiguous. Germline V gives CDR1 MDHEN, CDR2 SYDVKM. The V gene lost 1 base and the J gene lost 5 bases, with 9 bases spanning the gap. There are 15 residues in the CDR3. Written as DNA, the CDR3 is TGTGCCAGCAGTTTATCGGGTCTGAATAATTCACCCCTCCACTTT. Protein: CASSLSGLNNSPLHF.

This clonotype was seen at least ten times. V and J are TRBV4-2 and TRBJ2-5; 10 nucleotides agree with TRBD2. Unmatched junction bases numbered 8, after V lost 5 bases and J lost 2 bases. Germline-derived CDR1 and CDR2 are LGHNA and YNFKEQ. This CDR3 is 16 amino acids long. The DNA for the CDR3 is TGTGCCAGCAGCGTAGAGCGGGGGGGTCTTCAAGAGACCCAGTACTTC. Amino acids: CASSVERGGLQETQYF.

This clonotype was counted a few times. The J gene is TRBJ2-1, the V gene TRBV27; no clear D gene. The germline gives CDR1 MNHEY, CDR2 SMNVEV (reference sequence). The CDR3 covers 15 residues. The V end was cut by 6 bases, the J end by 2 bases, with 14 bases between. The CDR3 bases are TGTGCCAGCAGCCAGATACGCCACCCCTACAATGAGCAGTTCTTC. Its translation is CASSQIRHPYNEQFF.

This clonotype was counted at least ten times. The chain is built from TRBV29-1 and TRBJ2-1, with a tentative D call TRBD2 (6 bases). Per germline, CDR1 SQVTM and CDR2 ANQGSEA. The V end was cut by 8 bases, the J end by 4 bases, with 18 bases between. The CDR3 is made up of 14 amino acids. The CDR3: CSTVGGDSYNEQFF. CDR3 sequence (DNA): TGCAGCACCGTGGGGGGAGATTCATACAATGAGCAGTTCTTC.

The CDR3 DNA reads TGTGCCAGCAGCCGCAGTCAGGGCTATGAGCAGTTCTTC. Encoded protein: CASSRSQGYEQFF. The V and J genes are TRBV12-3 or TRBV12-4 and TRBJ2-1; D is possibly TRBD1 (5 bases). V was clipped by 6 bases and J by 8 bases, with 14 bases between them. CDR3 length: 13 amino acids.